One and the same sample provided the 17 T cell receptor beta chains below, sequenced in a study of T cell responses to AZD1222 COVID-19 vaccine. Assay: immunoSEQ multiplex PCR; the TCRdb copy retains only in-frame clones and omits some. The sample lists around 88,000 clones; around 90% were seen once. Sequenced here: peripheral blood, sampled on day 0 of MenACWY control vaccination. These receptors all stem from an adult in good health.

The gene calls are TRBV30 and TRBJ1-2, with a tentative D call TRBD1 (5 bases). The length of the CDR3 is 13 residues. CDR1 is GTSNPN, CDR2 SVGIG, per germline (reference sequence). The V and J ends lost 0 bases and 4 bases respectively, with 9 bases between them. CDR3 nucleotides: TGTGCCTGGAGTGTCGGGGACCTCTATGGCTACACCTTC. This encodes CAWSVGDLYGYTF.

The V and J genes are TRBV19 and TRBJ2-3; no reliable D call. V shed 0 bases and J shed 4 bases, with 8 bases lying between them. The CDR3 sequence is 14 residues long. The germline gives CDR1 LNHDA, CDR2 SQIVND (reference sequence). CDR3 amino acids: CASSIDTGSDTQYF. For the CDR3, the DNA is TGTGCCAGTAGTATAGACACCGGCTCAGATACGCAGTATTTT.

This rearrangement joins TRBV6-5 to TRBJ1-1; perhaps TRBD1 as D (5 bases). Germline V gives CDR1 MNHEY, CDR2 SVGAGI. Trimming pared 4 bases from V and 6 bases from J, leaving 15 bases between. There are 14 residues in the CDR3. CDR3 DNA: TGTGCCAGCAGTTCACAGGTAAAAGGATCTGAAGCTTTCTTT. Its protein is CASSSQVKGSEAFF.

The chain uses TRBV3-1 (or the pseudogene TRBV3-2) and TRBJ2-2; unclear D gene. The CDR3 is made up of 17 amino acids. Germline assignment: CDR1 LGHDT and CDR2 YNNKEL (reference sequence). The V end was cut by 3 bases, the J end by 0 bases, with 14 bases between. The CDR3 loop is CASSQASQYANTGELFF. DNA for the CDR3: TGTGCCAGCAGCCAGGCCAGTCAATACGCGAACACCGGGGAGCTGTTTTTT.

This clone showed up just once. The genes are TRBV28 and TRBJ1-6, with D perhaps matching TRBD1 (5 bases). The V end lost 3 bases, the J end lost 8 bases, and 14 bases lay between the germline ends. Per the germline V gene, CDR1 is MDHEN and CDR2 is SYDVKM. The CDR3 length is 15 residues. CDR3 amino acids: CASSFLRGEDSPLHF. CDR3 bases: TGTGCCAGCAGTTTCCTCCGGGGGGAGGATTCACCCCTCCACTTT.

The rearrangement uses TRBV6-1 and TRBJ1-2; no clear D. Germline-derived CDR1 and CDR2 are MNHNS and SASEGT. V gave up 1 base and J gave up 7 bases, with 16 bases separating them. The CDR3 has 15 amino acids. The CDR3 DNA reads TGTGCCAGCAGTGAAGGGGCCCCACTGGGGTCTGGCTACACCTTC. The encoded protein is CASSEGAPLGSGYTF.

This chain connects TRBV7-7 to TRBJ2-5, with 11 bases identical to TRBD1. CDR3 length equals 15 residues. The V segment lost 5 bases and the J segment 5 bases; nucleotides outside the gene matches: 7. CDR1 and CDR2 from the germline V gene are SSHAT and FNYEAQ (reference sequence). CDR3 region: CASSMDRGRGETQYF. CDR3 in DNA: TGTGCCAGCAGCATGGACAGGGGGCGAGGGGAGACCCAGTACTTC.

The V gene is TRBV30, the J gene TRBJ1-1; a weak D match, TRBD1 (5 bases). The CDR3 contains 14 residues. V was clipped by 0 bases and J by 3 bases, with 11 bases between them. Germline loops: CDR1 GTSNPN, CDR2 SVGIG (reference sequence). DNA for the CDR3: TGTGCCTGGAGTGTATCTTTGGGGGACACTGAAGCTTTCTTT. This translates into CAWSVSLGDTEAFF.

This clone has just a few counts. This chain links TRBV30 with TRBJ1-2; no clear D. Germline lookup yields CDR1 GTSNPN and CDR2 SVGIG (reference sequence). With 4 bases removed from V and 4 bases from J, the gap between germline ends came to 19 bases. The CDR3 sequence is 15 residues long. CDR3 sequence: CAWTSGLGKIYGYTF. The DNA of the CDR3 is TGTGCCTGGACTTCTGGGTTGGGGAAGATCTATGGCTACACCTTC.

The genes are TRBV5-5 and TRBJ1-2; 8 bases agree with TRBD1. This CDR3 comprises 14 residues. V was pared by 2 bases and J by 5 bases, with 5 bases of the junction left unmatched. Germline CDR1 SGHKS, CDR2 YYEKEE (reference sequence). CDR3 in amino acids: CASSLEDRGYGYTF. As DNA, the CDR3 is TGTGCCAGCAGCTTAGAAGACAGGGGTTATGGCTACACCTTC.

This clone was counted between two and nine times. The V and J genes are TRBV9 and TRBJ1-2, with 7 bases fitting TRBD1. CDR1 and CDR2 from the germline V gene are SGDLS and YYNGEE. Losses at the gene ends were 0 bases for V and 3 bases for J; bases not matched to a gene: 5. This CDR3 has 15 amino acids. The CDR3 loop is CASSVAPGTDYGYTF. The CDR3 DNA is TGTGCCAGCAGCGTAGCCCCCGGGACAGACTATGGCTACACCTTC.

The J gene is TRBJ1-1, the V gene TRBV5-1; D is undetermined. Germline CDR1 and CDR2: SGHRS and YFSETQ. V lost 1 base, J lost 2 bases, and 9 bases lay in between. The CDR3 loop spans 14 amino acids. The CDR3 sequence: CASSLQSTNTEAFF. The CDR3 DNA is TGCGCCAGCAGCTTGCAGTCAACTAACACTGAAGCTTTCTTT.

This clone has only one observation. As DNA, the CDR3 is TGTGCCAGCAGTCTGAGACAGGTTAATGGCTACACCTTC. Amino acid sequence: CASSLRQVNGYTF. The chain has TRBV2 and TRBJ1-2; perhaps TRBD1 as D (6 bases). The V end was cut by 5 bases, the J end by 6 bases, with 13 bases between. The CDR3 is made up of 13 amino acids. Germline V CDR1 and CDR2: SNHLY, FYNNEI.

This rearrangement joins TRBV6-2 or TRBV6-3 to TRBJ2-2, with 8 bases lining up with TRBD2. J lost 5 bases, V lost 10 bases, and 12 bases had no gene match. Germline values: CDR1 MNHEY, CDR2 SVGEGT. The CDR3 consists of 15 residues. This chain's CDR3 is CAITPGGGYTGELFF. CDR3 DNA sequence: TGTGCCATCACCCCCGGCGGGGGGTATACCGGGGAGCTGTTTTTT.

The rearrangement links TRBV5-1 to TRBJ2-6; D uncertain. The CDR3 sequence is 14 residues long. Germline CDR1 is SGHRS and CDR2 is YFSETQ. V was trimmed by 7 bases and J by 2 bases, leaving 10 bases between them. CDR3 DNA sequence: TGCGCCAGCCGTCTCAGAACTGGGGCCAACGTCCTGACTTTC. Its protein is CASRLRTGANVLTF.

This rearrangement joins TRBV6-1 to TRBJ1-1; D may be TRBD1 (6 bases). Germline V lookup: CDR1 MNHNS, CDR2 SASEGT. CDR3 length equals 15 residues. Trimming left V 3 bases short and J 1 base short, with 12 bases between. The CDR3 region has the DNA TGTGCCAGCAGTGATCAGGGGCTCGGGAACACTGAAGCTTTCTTT. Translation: CASSDQGLGNTEAFF.

DNA of the CDR3: TGTGCCAGCAGTCGCAGGGGCTATAATTCACCCCTCCACTTT. Translated: CASSRRGYNSPLHF. The genes are TRBV6-5 and TRBJ1-6; maybe TRBD1 (6 bases). This CDR3 contains 14 residues. Germline lookup yields CDR1 MNHEY and CDR2 SVGAGI. With 5 bases removed from V and 3 bases from J, the gap between germline ends came to 8 bases.